The 26 T cell receptor beta chains presented below share a single source sample, sequenced in a study of T cells in Graves' hyperthyroidism and ophthalmopathy. The CDR3 regions of TCR beta were amplified from RNA transcripts. In the first-round RT-PCR of the TCR CDR3, the HTBI primer set was used. One entry per CDR3 protein results from TCRdb running MiXCR on the multiplex PCR reads. The sample comprises about 200,000 distinct CDR3 sequences, around 17% of which are singletons, and roughly 55% rests with the top ten. Sequencing used blood. The receptors derive from a woman aged 45-60 years with Graves' hyperthyroidism.

This chain uses TRBV27 with TRBJ1-6, with D uncertain. Trimming removed 4 bases from V and 0 bases from J, with 10 bases in between. Germline loops: CDR1 MNHEY, CDR2 SMNVEV (reference sequence). The CDR3 loop spans 16 amino acids. For the CDR3, the DNA is TGTGCCAGCAGTTCGGACCTCTCCTCCTATAATTCACCCCTCCACTTT. The encoded protein is CASSSDLSSYNSPLHF.

This clonotype has a count of ten or more. V usage is TRBV7-3 and J usage is TRBJ1-5; a possible D gene is TRBD1 (5 bases). The V gene lost 5 bases and the J gene lost 4 bases, with 9 bases spanning the gap. Germline CDR1 SGHTA, CDR2 FQGTGA. This CDR3 contains 13 residues. This CDR3 is CASSPGTNQPQHF. The CDR3 DNA reads as TGTGCCAGCAGCCCCGGGACGAATCAGCCCCAGCATTTT.

The rearrangement uses TRBV30 and TRBJ1-1; no clear D. The CDR3 extends over 13 amino acids. Germline loops: CDR1 GTSNPN, CDR2 SVGIG (reference sequence). Trimming stripped 2 bases from V and 5 bases from J, with 12 bases between. CDR3 in amino acids: CAWSFGSQTEAFF. In DNA, the CDR3 is TGTGCCTGGAGTTTCGGCAGCCAAACTGAAGCTTTCTTT.

This chain joins TRBV30 and TRBJ2-1; 9 positions agree with TRBD2. In germline, CDR1 is GTSNPN, CDR2 SVGIG (reference sequence). The V segment lost 3 bases and the J segment 2 bases; nucleotides outside the gene matches: 8. The length of the CDR3 is 16 residues. The CDR3 protein is CAWRATSGNTYNEQFF. The CDR3 coding sequence is TGTGCCTGGAGAGCGACTAGCGGTAATACCTACAATGAGCAGTTCTTC.

This clonotype was detected ten times or more. The gene calls are TRBV6-2 or TRBV6-3 and TRBJ2-4, with a possible D match to TRBD2 (6 bases). CDR3 length equals 15 residues. Deletions cut 5 bases from V and 0 bases from J, with 11 bases between. Germline V gene data show CDR1 as MNHEY and CDR2 as SVGEGT. The CDR3 protein is CASSRLGLAKNIQYF. The DNA of the CDR3 is TGTGCCAGCAGTCGACTAGGCCTAGCCAAAAACATTCAGTACTTC.

The chain recombines TRBV20-1 with TRBJ1-2; TRBD1 agrees at 9 bases. The CDR3 spans 15 residues. Germline CDR1 and CDR2: DFQATT and SNEGSKA (reference sequence). V lost 2 bases and J lost 7; bases outside the gene matches: 11. Here the CDR3 DNA reads TGCAGTGCTAGAACACGGGACAGGGCACCGGCTGGCTACACCTTC. Translated, it gives CSARTRDRAPAGYTF.

This clonotype was picked up many times. The CDR3 coding sequence is TGCAGCGTTGACAGGGGGCTTAGCTCCTACAATGAGCAGTTCTTC. It yields the protein CSVDRGLSSYNEQFF. The chain is built from TRBV29-1 and TRBJ2-1; 8 nucleotides agree with TRBD1. The CDR3 is 15 residues long. Trimming at V came to 3 bases and at J to 0 bases, leaving 4 bases not matched to a gene. The germline V gene has CDR1 SQVTM and CDR2 ANQGSEA.

As concerns this clonotype: A much larger clonotype is one base distant, so this may be a read error. This chain connects TRBV6-2 or TRBV6-3 to TRBJ2-7; 11 bases line up with TRBD2. This CDR3 spans 14 amino acids. Per the germline V gene, CDR1 is MNHEY and CDR2 is SVGEGT. The CDR3 sequence: CASSRGLAAYERYF. Written as DNA, the CDR3 is TGTGCCAGCAGTAGGGGACTAGCGGCCTACGAGCGGTACTTC.

This clonotype was observed at least ten times. The chain links TRBV7-9 to TRBJ2-7, with D tentatively TRBD1 or TRBD2 (5 bases each). V gave up 5 bases and J gave up 2 bases, with 22 bases separating them. The CDR3 loop spans 17 amino acids. The germline CDR1 and CDR2 sequences are SEHNR and FQNEAQ (reference sequence). CDR3: CASSTQVWDQVTYEQYF. In DNA form, the CDR3 reads TGTGCCAGCAGCACACAAGTCTGGGACCAGGTCACCTACGAGCAGTACTTC.

This clonotype was seen at least ten times. The chain couples TRBV6-2 or TRBV6-3 to TRBJ2-7; no firm D call. Trimming cost V 2 bases and J 3 bases, with 5 bases left between them. The CDR3 has 12 residues. The germline CDR1 and CDR2 sequences are MNHEY and SVGEGT. This CDR3 is CASSYVGYEQYF. CDR3 nucleotides: TGTGCCAGCAGTTACGTGGGCTACGAGCAGTACTTC.

This clonotype has only a few counts. This sequence joins TRBV5-6 and TRBJ2-5, with D possibly matching TRBD2 (5 bases). V was shortened by 0 bases and J by 5 bases, with 11 bases between the two germline ends. Germline CDR1 reads SGHDT; CDR2 reads YYEEEE. This CDR3 is built from 14 residues. The DNA of the CDR3 is TGTGCCAGCAGCTTGGTCTGGCGCGGGGAGACCCAGTACTTC. Its protein product is CASSLVWRGETQYF. Supplemented by reference TRBV5-6 and TRBJ2-5, the full variable domain reads DAGVTQSPTHLIKTRGQQVTLRCSPKSGHDTVSWYQQALGQGPQFIFQYYEEEERQRGNFPDRFSGHQFPNYSSELNVNALLLGDSALYLCASSLVWRGETQYFGPGTRLLVL.

The CDR3: CASSPGQSQETQYF. DNA of the CDR3: TGTGCCAGCAGCCCAGGACAGAGCCAAGAGACCCAGTACTTC. The rearrangement links TRBV11-2 to TRBJ2-5; possibly TRBD1 for D (6 bases). CDR1 and CDR2 from the germline V gene are SGHAT and FQNNGV. This CDR3 has 14 amino acids. V was shortened by 5 bases and J by 1 base, with 11 bases between the two germline ends.

The chain combines TRBV7-3 with TRBJ2-5, with unresolved D. Germline CDR1 SGHTA, CDR2 FQGTGA. The CDR3 sequence is 14 residues long. The germline V and J ends were trimmed by 1 base and 0 bases, with 6 bases remaining between them. The CDR3 loop is CASSLSPYQETQYF. The CDR3 bases are TGTGCCAGCAGCTTAAGTCCATACCAAGAGACCCAGTACTTC.

This clonotype has more than one count but fewer than ten. J is TRBJ2-7 and V is TRBV19; TRBD2 might be the D (5 bases). The V gene's germline CDR1 is LNHDA and CDR2 SQIVND (reference sequence). The germline V and J ends were trimmed by 3 bases and 2 bases, with 11 bases remaining between them. The CDR3 runs 14 residues. CDR3: CASSIKAGPYEQYF. CDR3 nucleotide sequence: TGTGCCAGTAGTATCAAGGCGGGCCCCTACGAGCAGTACTTC.

At least ten counts were recorded for this clonotype. This rearrangement joins TRBV6-1 to TRBJ2-1; tentative D call: TRBD1 (5 bases). Trimming took off 5 bases at V and 9 bases at J, with 14 bases between the two ends. Looked up from germline, CDR1 is MNHNS and CDR2 is SASEGT. The CDR3 extends over 13 amino acids. The DNA of the CDR3 is TGTGCCAGCAGTTATGTGGGGCGGCCTGAGCAGTTCTTC. As protein: CASSYVGRPEQFF.

The V gene is TRBV28, the J gene TRBJ1-4; D not certain. The germline CDR1 and CDR2 sequences are MDHEN and SYDVKM. Trimming stripped 5 bases from V and 3 bases from J, with 10 bases between. The CDR3 is made up of 14 amino acids. CDR3 residues: CASSAGLPNEKLFF. The CDR3 coding sequence is TGTGCCAGCAGTGCAGGTTTACCTAATGAAAAACTGTTTTTT.

This clonotype appeared many times. The gene calls are TRBV7-8 and TRBJ2-3; D unclear. Germline V gives CDR1 SGHVS, CDR2 FQNEAQ. The CDR3 totals 13 residues. Trimming took off 6 bases at V and 0 bases at J, with 7 bases between the two ends. As DNA, the CDR3 is TGTGCCAGCAGGGCCCCTAGCACAGATACGCAGTATTTT. This gives the protein CASRAPSTDTQYF.

Ten or more counts support this clonotype. V usage is TRBV20-1 and J usage is TRBJ2-5; TRBD2 might be the D (6 bases). Germline values: CDR1 DFQATT, CDR2 SNEGSKA (reference sequence). The length of the CDR3 is 15 residues. With 3 bases removed from V and 3 bases from J, the gap between germline ends came to 17 bases. CDR3 nucleotides: TGCAGTGCTAGTGACCGTAAGCGGGCAGAAGAGACCCAGTACTTC. This encodes CSASDRKRAEETQYF.

This clonotype occurred many times. The chain is built from TRBV6-6 and TRBJ1-1; D is ambiguous. The V gene's germline CDR1 is MNHNY and CDR2 SVGAGI (reference sequence). V dropped 2 bases and J dropped 3 bases, with 13 bases sitting between them. This CDR3 contains 15 residues. The CDR3 nucleotides are TGTGCCAGCAGTTACCGCACCGCCGGGCACACTGAAGCTTTCTTT. Amino acid sequence: CASSYRTAGHTEAFF.

This clonotype was counted at least ten times. The chain joins TRBV10-3 to TRBJ2-1; D may be TRBD1 (6 bases). V was trimmed by 3 bases and J by 1 base, leaving 10 bases between them. The CDR3 runs to 15 residues. The V gene's germline CDR1 is ENHRY and CDR2 SYGVKD. This chain's CDR3 is CAISEAGTSYNEQFF. As DNA, the CDR3 is TGTGCCATCAGTGAAGCCGGGACATCCTACAATGAGCAGTTCTTC.

There are a few counts of this clonotype. J is TRBJ2-7 and V is TRBV7-8; D is unclear. Germline V gene data show CDR1 as SGHVS and CDR2 as FQNEAQ. The CDR3 length is 11 residues. V was trimmed by 5 bases and J by 4 bases, leaving 6 bases between them. CDR3 in DNA: TGTGCCAGCAGCGCGGAATACGAGCAGTACTTC. The encoded protein is CASSAEYEQYF.

The DNA of the CDR3 is TGTGCCAGCAGCGTAGCCGTAGCCCCGGGACAGGGGCTGGGCCTGGATGGCTACACCTTC. This encodes CASSVAVAPGQGLGLDGYTF. This sequence joins TRBV9 and TRBJ1-2; TRBD1 matches at 10 bases. Trimming at V came to 0 bases and at J to 6 bases, leaving 20 bases not matched to a gene. This CDR3 comprises 20 residues. Germline V lookup: CDR1 SGDLS, CDR2 YYNGEE.

This clonotype was seen ten or more times. The rearrangement links TRBV20-1 to TRBJ2-1; no reliable D call. CDR1 and CDR2 (germline): DFQATT, SNEGSKA (reference sequence). This CDR3 has 13 residues. Trimming removed 3 bases from V and 1 base from J, with 7 bases in between. DNA of the CDR3: TGCAGTGCTAGTATGAGTTCCTACAATGAGCAGTTCTTC. Protein product: CSASMSSYNEQFF.

The chain employs TRBV6-1 and TRBJ1-6; D gene uncertain. Germline values: CDR1 MNHNS, CDR2 SASEGT. The CDR3 sequence is 13 residues long. V was shortened by 8 bases and J by 0 bases, with 5 bases between the two germline ends. The CDR3 loop is CASGSSYNSPLHF. CDR3 in DNA: TGTGCCAGCGGAAGCTCCTATAATTCACCCCTCCACTTT.

As regards this clonotype: This clone may be a read error of a much larger clone one base away. CDR3 residues: CASSPSSGSRVGETQYF. The CDR3 DNA sequence: TGTGCCAGCAGTCCGTCTAGCGGGAGTCGGGTCGGAGAGACCCAGTACTTC. The genes are TRBV28 and TRBJ2-5, with 10 bases matching TRBD2. The germline CDR1 and CDR2 sequences are MDHEN and SYDVKM. This CDR3 contains 17 residues. Unmatched junction bases numbered 13, after V lost 5 bases and J lost 4 bases. Full variable domain (outside the CDR3, taken from reference TRBV28 and TRBJ2-5): DVKVTQSSRYLVKRTGEKVFLECVQDMDHENMFWYRQDPGLGLRLIYFSYDVKMKEKGDIPEGYSVSREKKERFSLILESASTNQTSMYLCASSPSSGSRVGETQYFGPGTRLLVL.

This clonotype was observed many times. This CDR3 is CASSVSLSWVGEQYF. The DNA for the CDR3 is TGTGCCAGCAGCGTATCGCTGTCTTGGGTCGGCGAGCAGTACTTC. This chain links TRBV9 with TRBJ2-7; D gene uncertain. CDR1 SGDLS and CDR2 YYNGEE come from the germline V gene. This CDR3 comprises 15 residues. The V end was cut by 1 base, the J end by 6 bases, with 17 bases between.